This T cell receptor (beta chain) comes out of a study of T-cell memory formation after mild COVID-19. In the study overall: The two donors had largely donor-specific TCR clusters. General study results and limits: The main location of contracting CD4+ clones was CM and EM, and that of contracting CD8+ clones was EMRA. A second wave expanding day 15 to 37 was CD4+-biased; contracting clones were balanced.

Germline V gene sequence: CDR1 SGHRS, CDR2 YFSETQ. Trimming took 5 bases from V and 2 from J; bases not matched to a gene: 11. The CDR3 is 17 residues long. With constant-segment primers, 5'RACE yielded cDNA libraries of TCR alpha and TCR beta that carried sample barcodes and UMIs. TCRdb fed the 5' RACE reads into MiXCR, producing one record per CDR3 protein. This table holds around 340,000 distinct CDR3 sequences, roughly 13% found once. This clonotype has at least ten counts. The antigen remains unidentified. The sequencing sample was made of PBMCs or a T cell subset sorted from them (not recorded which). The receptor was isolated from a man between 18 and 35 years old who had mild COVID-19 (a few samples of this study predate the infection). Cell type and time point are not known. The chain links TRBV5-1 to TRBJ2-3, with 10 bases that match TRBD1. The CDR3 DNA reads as TGCGCCAGCAGTACCTATGGGACAGGGGTTCCCACAGATACGCAGTATTTT. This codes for CASSTYGTGVPTDTQYF.